The rows below give T cell receptor beta chains drawn from one sample of a study of control samples from healthy donors and cancer patients. Some clones are missing from TCRdb's copy, which holds only in-frame ones; the method was immunoSEQ multiplex PCR. The data show approximately 100,000 clones, 85% to 90% seen once. The specimen was blood. These receptors were collected from a woman aged 50 to 65 in good health. Both conserved end residues are part of each CDR3. The D gene is left open where the match is weak. Not every row has a clone size; where given, it reads once, few, many or a size class.

v_gene: TRBV5-1; abundance: -; len: 13; j_gene: TRBJ2-5; d_gene: -; CDR3aa: CASSLDRQETQYF; CDR3nt: TGCGCCAGCAGCTTGGATAGACAAGAGACCCAGTACTTC
v_gene: TRBV6-5; abundance: -; len: 16; j_gene: TRBJ2-3; d_gene: TRBD2; CDR3aa: CASSYRGGAGTDTQYF; CDR3nt: TGTGCCAGCAGTTACCGGGGGGGGGCGGGCACAGATACGCAGTATTTT
v_gene: TRBV12-3/TRBV12-4; abundance: -; len: 12; j_gene: TRBJ2-3; d_gene: -; CDR3aa: CASSFQGDTQYF; CDR3nt: TGTGCCAGCAGCTTTCAAGGAGATACGCAGTATTTT
v_gene: TRBV6-6; abundance: -; len: 16; j_gene: TRBJ1-4; d_gene: -; CDR3aa: CASSYSATESGEKLFF; CDR3nt: TGTGCCAGCAGTTACTCAGCGACAGAATCGGGCGAAAAACTGTTTTTT
v_gene: TRBV27; abundance: -; len: 15; j_gene: TRBJ2-2; d_gene: -; CDR3aa: CACGLALGPTGELFF; CDR3nt: TGTGCCTGTGGTTTAGCCCTAGGTCCCACCGGGGAGCTGTTTTTT
v_gene: TRBV19; abundance: -; len: 13; j_gene: TRBJ1-1; d_gene: -; CDR3aa: CASSITGDTEAFF; CDR3nt: TGTGCCAGTAGTATCACAGGAGACACTGAAGCTTTCTTT
v_gene: TRBV9; abundance: -; len: 12; j_gene: TRBJ2-7; d_gene: -; CDR3aa: CASSALVGEQYF; CDR3nt: TGTGCCAGCAGCGCCCTAGTGGGCGAGCAGTACTTC
v_gene: TRBV7-3; abundance: once; len: 15; j_gene: TRBJ1-3; d_gene: -; CDR3aa: CASSPGWLSGNTIYF; CDR3nt: TGTGCCAGCAGCCCTGGCTGGCTATCTGGAAACACCATATATTTT
v_gene: TRBV3-1/TRBV3-2; abundance: -; len: 16; j_gene: TRBJ1-3; d_gene: -; CDR3aa: CASSHTTGTKGNTIYF; CDR3nt: TGTGCCAGCAGCCACACCACAGGGACGAAGGGAAACACCATATATTTT
v_gene: TRBV30; abundance: -; len: 13; j_gene: TRBJ1-1; d_gene: TRBD1; CDR3aa: CAWSPPNRGGAFF; CDR3nt: TGTGCCTGGAGTCCCCCGAACAGGGGAGGAGCTTTCTTT
v_gene: TRBV5-1; abundance: -; len: 16; j_gene: TRBJ2-2; d_gene: TRBD1; CDR3aa: CASIATTGSRTGELFF; CDR3nt: TGCGCCAGCATAGCAACGACAGGGTCCCGAACCGGGGAGCTGTTTTTT
v_gene: TRBV11-1; abundance: -; len: 15; j_gene: TRBJ2-5; d_gene: -; CDR3aa: CASSLEGSSIRAQYF; CDR3nt: TGTGCCAGCAGCTTAGAGGGGTCGTCTATCAGGGCCCAGTACTTC
v_gene: TRBV30; abundance: once; len: 13; j_gene: TRBJ1-1; d_gene: -; CDR3aa: CAWSYDRGTEAFF; CDR3nt: TGTGCCTGGAGTTACGACCGGGGCACTGAAGCTTTCTTT
v_gene: TRBV25-1; abundance: -; len: 12; j_gene: TRBJ1-2; d_gene: -; CDR3aa: CASSDRVYGYTF; CDR3nt: TGTGCCAGCAGTGACAGGGTCTATGGCTACACCTTC
v_gene: TRBV11-2; abundance: -; len: 15; j_gene: TRBJ1-2; d_gene: TRBD1; CDR3aa: CASSLTAGGWYGYTF; CDR3nt: TGTGCCAGCAGCTTAACGGCAGGGGGATGGTATGGCTACACCTTC
v_gene: TRBV30; abundance: -; len: 19; j_gene: TRBJ1-1; d_gene: -; CDR3aa: CAWSPGLQGKKLMNTEAFF; CDR3nt: TGTGCCTGGTCACCCGGGTTGCAGGGAAAAAAGCTCATGAACACTGAAGCTTTCTTT
v_gene: TRBV18; abundance: once; len: 12; j_gene: TRBJ2-7; d_gene: TRBD1; CDR3aa: CASSQDRGEQYF; CDR3nt: TGTGCCAGCTCCCAAGACAGGGGCGAGCAGTACTTC
v_gene: TRBV18; abundance: -; len: 15; j_gene: TRBJ1-1; d_gene: -; CDR3aa: CASSKVQGQNTEAFF; CDR3nt: TGTGCCAGCTCAAAAGTTCAGGGACAGAACACTGAAGCTTTCTTT
v_gene: TRBV19; abundance: -; len: 15; j_gene: TRBJ1-4; d_gene: TRBD1; CDR3aa: CASSPPGQGDEKLFF; CDR3nt: TGTGCCAGTAGTCCACCCGGACAGGGTGACGAAAAACTGTTTTTT
v_gene: TRBV7-2; abundance: -; len: 19; j_gene: TRBJ2-3; d_gene: TRBD2; CDR3aa: CASSLVSVRRESQTDTQYF; CDR3nt: TGTGCCAGCAGCTTAGTTTCCGTTAGGCGGGAGAGTCAAACAGATACGCAGTATTTT
v_gene: TRBV5-1; abundance: -; len: 16; j_gene: TRBJ1-1; d_gene: -; CDR3aa: CASSLGGYRAIIEAFF; CDR3nt: TGCGCCAGCAGCTTGGGGGGCTACAGGGCCATTATTGAAGCTTTCTTT
v_gene: TRBV7-3; abundance: -; len: 16; j_gene: TRBJ2-6; d_gene: -; CDR3aa: CASSLIGASGANVLTF; CDR3nt: TGTGCCAGCAGCTTAATTGGGGCGTCTGGGGCCAACGTCCTGACTTTC
v_gene: TRBV7-3; abundance: -; len: 13; j_gene: TRBJ2-5; d_gene: -; CDR3aa: CASSVASRETQYF; CDR3nt: TGTGCCAGCAGTGTGGCTTCAAGGGAGACCCAGTACTTC
v_gene: TRBV24-1; abundance: -; len: 13; j_gene: TRBJ2-2; d_gene: -; CDR3aa: CATSPSYTGELFF; CDR3nt: TGTGCCACCAGTCCTTCATACACCGGGGAGCTGTTTTTT
v_gene: TRBV7-2; abundance: -; len: 15; j_gene: TRBJ1-3; d_gene: TRBD1; CDR3aa: CASSIDRGKGNTIYF; CDR3nt: TGTGCCAGCAGCATCGACAGGGGAAAAGGAAACACCATATATTTT
v_gene: TRBV2; abundance: once; len: 13; j_gene: TRBJ2-7; d_gene: -; CDR3aa: CASSEPYLYEQYF; CDR3nt: TGTGCCAGCAGTGAACCCTATCTTTACGAGCAGTACTTC
v_gene: TRBV7-8; abundance: -; len: 15; j_gene: TRBJ2-2; d_gene: TRBD2; CDR3aa: CASNHGGGYTGELFF; CDR3nt: TGTGCCAGCAACCACGGGGGGGGGTACACCGGGGAGCTGTTTTTT
v_gene: TRBV7-2; abundance: -; len: 16; j_gene: TRBJ1-4; d_gene: TRBD1; CDR3aa: CASSLARDRGTEKLFF; CDR3nt: TGTGCCAGCAGCTTAGCCCGGGACAGGGGGACTGAAAAACTGTTTTTT
v_gene: TRBV7-7; abundance: -; len: 15; j_gene: TRBJ2-1; d_gene: TRBD2; CDR3aa: CASSSLAGSYNEQFF; CDR3nt: TGTGCCAGCAGCTCCCTAGCGGGTTCCTACAATGAGCAGTTCTTC
v_gene: TRBV27; abundance: -; len: 16; j_gene: TRBJ1-2; d_gene: -; CDR3aa: CASSLTRGVGFGGYTF; CDR3nt: TGTGCCAGCAGTTTAACCCGGGGGGTCGGGTTCGGCGGCTACACCTTC
v_gene: TRBV10-2; abundance: -; len: 15; j_gene: TRBJ2-5; d_gene: -; CDR3aa: CASSQGPRGGETQYF; CDR3nt: TGCGCCAGCAGCCAGGGGCCCAGGGGAGGAGAGACCCAGTACTTC
v_gene: TRBV29-1; abundance: -; len: 11; j_gene: TRBJ1-2; d_gene: -; CDR3aa: CSVQGFGGYTF; CDR3nt: TGCAGCGTACAGGGTTTCGGGGGCTACACCTTC
v_gene: TRBV5-8; abundance: -; len: 15; j_gene: TRBJ2-7; d_gene: TRBD1; CDR3aa: CASSLGQAPAEEQYF; CDR3nt: TGTGCCAGCAGCTTAGGACAGGCGCCGGCGGAGGAGCAGTACTTC
v_gene: TRBV30; abundance: -; len: 15; j_gene: TRBJ1-6; d_gene: -; CDR3aa: CAWSGKFTYNSPLHF; CDR3nt: TGTGCCTGGAGTGGGAAATTCACCTATAATTCACCCCTCCACTTT
v_gene: TRBV5-1; abundance: -; len: 13; j_gene: TRBJ1-6; d_gene: -; CDR3aa: CASSLDGNSPLHF; CDR3nt: TGCGCCAGCAGCTTGGACGGTAATTCACCCCTCCACTTT
v_gene: TRBV30; abundance: once; len: 12; j_gene: TRBJ2-7; d_gene: -; CDR3aa: CAWGEDDHEQYF; CDR3nt: TGTGCCTGGGGCGAGGATGACCACGAGCAGTACTTC
v_gene: TRBV5-1; abundance: -; len: 15; j_gene: TRBJ2-7; d_gene: TRBD2; CDR3aa: CASALTSGVSYEQYF; CDR3nt: TGCGCCAGTGCTTTGACTAGCGGGGTTTCCTACGAGCAGTACTTC
v_gene: TRBV10-3; abundance: -; len: 13; j_gene: TRBJ2-7; d_gene: -; CDR3aa: CAISYTGNVEQYF; CDR3nt: TGTGCCATCAGTTATACAGGGAACGTCGAGCAGTACTTC
v_gene: TRBV2; abundance: few; len: 15; j_gene: TRBJ2-3; d_gene: -; CDR3aa: CASKQVGGNTDTQYF; CDR3nt: TGTGCCAGCAAGCAGGTCGGGGGCAACACAGATACGCAGTATTTT
v_gene: TRBV12-1; abundance: -; len: 15; j_gene: TRBJ1-2; d_gene: -; CDR3aa: CASSLSRHSPNGYTF; CDR3nt: TGTGCCAGCAGCCTTTCTCGGCACAGTCCTAACGGCTACACCTTC
v_gene: TRBV19; abundance: -; len: 14; j_gene: TRBJ2-3; d_gene: TRBD1; CDR3aa: CASSPRQGADTQYF; CDR3nt: TGTGCCAGTAGTCCCCGACAGGGGGCAGATACGCAGTATTTT